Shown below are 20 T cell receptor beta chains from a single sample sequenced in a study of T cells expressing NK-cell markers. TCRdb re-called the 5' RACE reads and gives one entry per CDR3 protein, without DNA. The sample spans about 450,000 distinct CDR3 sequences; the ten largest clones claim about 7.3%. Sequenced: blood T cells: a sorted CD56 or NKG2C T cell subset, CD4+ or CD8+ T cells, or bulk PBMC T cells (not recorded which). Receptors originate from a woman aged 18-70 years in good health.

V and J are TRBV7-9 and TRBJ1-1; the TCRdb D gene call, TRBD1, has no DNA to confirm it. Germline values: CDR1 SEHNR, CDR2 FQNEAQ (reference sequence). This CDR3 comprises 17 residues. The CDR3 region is CASSFSRGVKGTGGAFF.

The CDR3 sequence is CAISGSFEQFF. V and J are TRBV10-3 and TRBJ2-1. The CDR3 has 11 residues. Germline lookup yields CDR1 ENHRY and CDR2 SYGVKD.

CDR3 amino acids: CAWMRGTEAFF. The gene calls are TRBV30 and TRBJ1-1. CDR1 GTSNPN and CDR2 SVGIG come from the germline V gene (reference sequence). This CDR3 comprises 11 residues.

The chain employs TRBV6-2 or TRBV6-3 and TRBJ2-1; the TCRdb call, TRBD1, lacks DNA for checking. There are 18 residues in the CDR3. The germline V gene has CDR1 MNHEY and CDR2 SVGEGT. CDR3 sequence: CASTYPPSATSSYNEQFF.

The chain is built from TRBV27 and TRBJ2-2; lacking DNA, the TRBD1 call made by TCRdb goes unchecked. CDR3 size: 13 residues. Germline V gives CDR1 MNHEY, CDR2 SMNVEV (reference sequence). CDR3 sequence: CASAWGGAGELFF.

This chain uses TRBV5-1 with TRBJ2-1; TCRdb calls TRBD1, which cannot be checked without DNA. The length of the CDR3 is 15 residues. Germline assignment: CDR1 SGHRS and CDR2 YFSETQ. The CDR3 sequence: CASSPGGSSYNEQFF.

CDR3 region: CASSTGLVPETQYF. This chain links TRBV9 with TRBJ2-5; the TCRdb call, TRBD2, lacks DNA for checking. Germline V gene lookup returns CDR1 SGDLS and CDR2 YYNGEE. This CDR3 contains 14 residues.

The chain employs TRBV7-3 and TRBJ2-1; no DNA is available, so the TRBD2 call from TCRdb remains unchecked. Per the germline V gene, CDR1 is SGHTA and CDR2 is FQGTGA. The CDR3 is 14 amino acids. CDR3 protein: CASSLMREANEQFF.

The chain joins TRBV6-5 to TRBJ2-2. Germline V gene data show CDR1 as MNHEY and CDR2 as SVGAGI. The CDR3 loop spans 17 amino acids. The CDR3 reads CASSYSNLALNTGELFF.

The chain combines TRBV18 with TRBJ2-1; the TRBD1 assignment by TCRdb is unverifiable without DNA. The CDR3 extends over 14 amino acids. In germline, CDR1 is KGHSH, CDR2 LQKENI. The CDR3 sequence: CASSRTGTPDEQFF.

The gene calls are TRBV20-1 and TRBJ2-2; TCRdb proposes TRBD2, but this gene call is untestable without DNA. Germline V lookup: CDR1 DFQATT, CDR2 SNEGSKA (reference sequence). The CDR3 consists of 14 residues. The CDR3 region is CSARSSGVTGELFF.

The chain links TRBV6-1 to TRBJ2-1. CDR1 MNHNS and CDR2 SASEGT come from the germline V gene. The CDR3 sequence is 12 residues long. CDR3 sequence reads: CASNDLHGEQFF.

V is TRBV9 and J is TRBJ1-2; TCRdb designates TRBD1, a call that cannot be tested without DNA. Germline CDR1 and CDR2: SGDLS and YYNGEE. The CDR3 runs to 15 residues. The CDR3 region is CASSATTTGGYGYTF.

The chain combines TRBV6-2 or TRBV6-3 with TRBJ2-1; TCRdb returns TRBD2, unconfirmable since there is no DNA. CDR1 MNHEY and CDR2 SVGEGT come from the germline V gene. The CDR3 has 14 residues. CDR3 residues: CATNPSGRINEQFF.

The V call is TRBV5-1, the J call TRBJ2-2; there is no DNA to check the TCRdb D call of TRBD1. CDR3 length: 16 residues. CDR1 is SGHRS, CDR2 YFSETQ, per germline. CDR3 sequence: CASSLRTGINTGELFF.

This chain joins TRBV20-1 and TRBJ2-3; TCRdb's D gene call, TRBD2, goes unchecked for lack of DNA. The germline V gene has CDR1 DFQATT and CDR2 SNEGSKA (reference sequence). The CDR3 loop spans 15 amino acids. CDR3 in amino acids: CSARAEGTRSDTQYF.

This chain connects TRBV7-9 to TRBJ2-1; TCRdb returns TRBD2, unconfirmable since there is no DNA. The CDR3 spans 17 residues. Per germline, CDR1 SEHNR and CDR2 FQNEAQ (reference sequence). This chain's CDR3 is CASSAELAGGGLFEQFF. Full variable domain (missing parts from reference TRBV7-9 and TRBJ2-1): DTGVSQNPRHKITKRGQNVTFRCDPISEHNRLYWYRQTLGQGPEFLTYFQNEAQLEKSRLLSDRFSAERPKGSFSTLEIQRTEQGDSAMYLCASSAELAGGGLFEQFFGPGTRLTVL.

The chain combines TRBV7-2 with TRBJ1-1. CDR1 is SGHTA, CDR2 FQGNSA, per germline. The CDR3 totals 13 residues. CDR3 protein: CADQQLQNTEAFF.

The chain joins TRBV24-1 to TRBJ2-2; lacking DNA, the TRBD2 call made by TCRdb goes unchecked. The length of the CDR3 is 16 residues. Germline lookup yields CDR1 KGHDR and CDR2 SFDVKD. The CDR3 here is CATNGQGISGTGELFF.

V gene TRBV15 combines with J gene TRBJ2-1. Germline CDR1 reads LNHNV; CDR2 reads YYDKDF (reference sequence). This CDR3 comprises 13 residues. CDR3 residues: CATSRVPGGEQFF.